The 2 T cell receptor beta chains presented below share a single source sample, sequenced in a study of regulatory T cells in long-lasting Graves disease. Building of the TCR beta libraries involved iRepertoire HTBI primers and Arm-PCR of CDR3 regions. TCRdb re-analysed the multiplex PCR reads in MiXCR, keeping a single row per CDR3 protein. The table lists 400,000 to 500,000 distinct CDR3 sequences, about 15% of them singletons, with about 15% in the top ten. The sample's time point: newly diagnosed GD, antithyroid drugs for less than 3 months. PBMC-extracted RNA yielded the TCR library. This sample also belongs to another study, concerning T cells in Graves' hyperthyroidism and ophthalmopathy.

The material was peripheral blood mononuclear cells (PBMCs), obtained at new diagnosis, from a patient treated with antithyroid drugs. The receptors shown here come from a woman between 45 and 60 years old with Graves disease.

This clonotype was picked up a small number of times. The chain combines TRBV4-1 with TRBJ1-5, with D possibly TRBD1 on 5 matching bases. V was pared by 1 base and J by 7 bases, with 11 bases between. The CDR3 is made up of 14 amino acids. Germline V gene sequence: CDR1 MGHRA, CDR2 YSYEKL. This CDR3 reads CASSQVGQGQPQHF. CDR3 in DNA: TGCGCCAGCAGCCAAGTCGGGCAGGGACAGCCCCAGCATTTT.

The gene calls are TRBV6-2 or TRBV6-3 and TRBJ2-6; D is tentatively TRBD1 or TRBD2 (5 bases each). In germline, CDR1 is MNHEY, CDR2 SVGEGT. This CDR3 has 15 residues. V was shortened by 3 bases and J by 0 bases, with 6 bases between the two germline ends. The CDR3: CASSYGGSGANVLTF. The CDR3 DNA reads as TGTGCCAGCAGTTATGGGGGCTCTGGGGCCAACGTCCTGACTTTC.